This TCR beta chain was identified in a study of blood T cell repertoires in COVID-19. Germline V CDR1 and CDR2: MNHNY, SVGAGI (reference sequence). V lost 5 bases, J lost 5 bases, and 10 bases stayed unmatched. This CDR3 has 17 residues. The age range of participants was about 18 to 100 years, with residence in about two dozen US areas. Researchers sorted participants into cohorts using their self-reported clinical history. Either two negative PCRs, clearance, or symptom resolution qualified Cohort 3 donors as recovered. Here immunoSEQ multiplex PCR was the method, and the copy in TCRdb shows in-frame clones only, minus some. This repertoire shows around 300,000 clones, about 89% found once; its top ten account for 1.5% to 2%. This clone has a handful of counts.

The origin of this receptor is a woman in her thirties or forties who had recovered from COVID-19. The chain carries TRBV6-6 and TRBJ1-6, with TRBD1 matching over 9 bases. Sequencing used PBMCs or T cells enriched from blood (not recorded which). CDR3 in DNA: TGTGCCAGCAGTCGATCGGTGGGGACAGGGAATAATTCACCCCTCCACTTT. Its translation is CASSRSVGTGNNSPLHF.